Shown below are 24 T cell receptor beta chains from a single sample sequenced in a study of brain T cells in children with intractable seizures. Here immunoSEQ multiplex PCR was the method, and the copy in TCRdb shows in-frame clones only, minus some. The sample includes 300,000 to 400,000 clones, more than 85% of them seen just once. As to time point: blood from clinic visit 5 months post-surgery; TSC patient then seizure free. The source was peripheral blood, collected about 5 months after surgery. Receptors originate from a boy younger than two with tuberous sclerosis and intractable seizures.

This clone was seen more than once but under ten times. The rearrangement uses TRBV6-6 and TRBJ1-2; D gene uncertain. The CDR3 is 14 residues long. Trimming took off 0 bases at V and 6 bases at J, with 11 bases between the two ends. The V gene's germline CDR1 is MNHNY and CDR2 SVGAGI (reference sequence). The DNA for the CDR3 is TGTGCCAGCAGTTACTCGACTTTGGAAGATGGCTACACCTTC. Amino acid sequence: CASSYSTLEDGYTF.

This CDR3 reads CASSQAFTDTQYF. In nucleotides, the CDR3 is TGCGCCAGCAGCCAGGCCTTCACAGATACGCAGTATTTT. V gene TRBV4-1 combines with J gene TRBJ2-3; D not resolved. The CDR3 runs to 13 residues. CDR1 and CDR2 from the germline V gene are MGHRA and YSYEKL. Trimming pared 3 bases from V and 2 bases from J, leaving 6 bases between.

The chain recombines TRBV28 with TRBJ2-7, with 7 bases fitting TRBD2. CDR3 size: 13 residues. Germline loops: CDR1 MDHEN, CDR2 SYDVKM. The junction had 8 bases not matched to a gene; V was cut back by 3 bases and J by 9 bases. This CDR3 is CASSFGGRDGQYF. DNA for the CDR3: TGTGCCAGCAGTTTTGGCGGGAGAGATGGGCAGTACTTC. Filled out from reference TRBV28 and TRBJ2-7, the complete variable domain reads DVKVTQSSRYLVKRTGEKVFLECVQDMDHENMFWYRQDPGLGLRLIYFSYDVKMKEKGDIPEGYSVSREKKERFSLILESASTNQTSMYLCASSFGGRDGQYFGPGTRLTVT.

The chain links TRBV4-2 to TRBJ2-7, with a weak D call TRBD1 (6 bases). The CDR3 is made up of 14 amino acids. Trimming left V 1 base short and J 4 bases short, with 11 bases between. Per germline, CDR1 LGHNA and CDR2 YNFKEQ. The CDR3 loop is CASSQGGTRYEQYF. The CDR3 coding sequence is TGTGCCAGCAGCCAAGGTGGGACAAGGTACGAGCAGTACTTC.

The V gene is TRBV3-1 (or the pseudogene TRBV3-2), the J gene TRBJ1-2; D is unclear. CDR3 length equals 14 residues. Germline CDR1 reads LGHDT; CDR2 reads YNNKEL (reference sequence). Trimming left V 0 bases short and J 2 bases short, with 7 bases between. DNA of the CDR3: TGTGCCAGCAGCCAAGAAATAGCGAACTATGGCTACACCTTC. The encoded protein is CASSQEIANYGYTF.

The chain carries TRBV27 and TRBJ2-1; D is perhaps TRBD1 (6 bases). This CDR3 has 14 amino acids. Looked up from germline, CDR1 is MNHEY and CDR2 is SMNVEV (reference sequence). Trimming cost V 2 bases and J 6 bases, with 11 bases left between them. The chain's CDR3 is CASSLEQGFNEQFF. The CDR3 DNA reads as TGTGCCAGCAGTTTAGAACAGGGCTTCAATGAGCAGTTCTTC.

Only one count was recorded for this clone. The chain has TRBV10-3 and TRBJ2-3; 11 positions agree with TRBD2. Trimming at V came to 0 bases and at J to 4 bases, leaving 9 bases not matched to a gene. This CDR3 spans 18 amino acids. CDR1 is ENHRY and CDR2 is SYGVKD in the germline V gene. CDR3 DNA sequence: TGTGCCATCAGTGAGTCGACTCGGGTAGCGGGAGGGGCAGATACGCAGTATTTT. It codes for CAISESTRVAGGADTQYF.

V gene TRBV7-8 combines with J gene TRBJ2-1; TRBD2 aligns across 7 bases. CDR1 and CDR2 from the germline V gene are SGHVS and FQNEAQ. The ends lost 2 bases at V and 2 bases at J; junction bases unmatched: 9. CDR3 length equals 17 residues. This CDR3 reads CASSLPWGEGTYNEQFF. The DNA for the CDR3 is TGTGCCAGCAGCTTACCGTGGGGGGAGGGGACCTACAATGAGCAGTTCTTC.

The chain combines TRBV30 with TRBJ1-6, with 8 bases aligning to TRBD1. Germline values: CDR1 GTSNPN, CDR2 SVGIG (reference sequence). Trimming at V came to 5 bases and at J to 4 bases, leaving 7 bases not matched to a gene. The CDR3 spans 15 residues. For the CDR3, the DNA is TGTGCCTGGGGACAGGGACCTCCGTATAATTCACCCCTCCACTTT. Protein product: CAWGQGPPYNSPLHF.

The DNA for the CDR3 is TGTGCCAGCAGCTTAGGGTCCGCGGGACAGGGTGACGAGCAGTACTTC. Amino acids: CASSLGSAGQGDEQYF. V usage is TRBV7-9 and J usage is TRBJ2-7; 9 bases line up with TRBD1. This CDR3 is 16 amino acids long. The junction had 9 bases not matched to a gene; V was cut back by 1 base and J by 5 bases. Germline values: CDR1 SEHNR, CDR2 FQNEAQ (reference sequence).

The genes are TRBV24-1 and TRBJ1-5; no clear D gene. Germline V lookup: CDR1 KGHDR, CDR2 SFDVKD. The CDR3 length is 11 residues. V was shortened by 9 bases and J by 9 bases, with 11 bases between the two germline ends. This CDR3 reads CATVLPRPQHF. CDR3 nucleotides: TGTGCCACCGTACTTCCAAGGCCCCAGCATTTT.

This clone was found once. The genes are TRBV5-8 and TRBJ1-6; no definite D call. There are 15 residues in the CDR3. V was clipped by 2 bases and J by 5 bases, with 11 bases between them. The germline V gene encodes CDR1 SGHTS and CDR2 YDEGEE. The CDR3 sequence is CASSLGTGNNSPLHF. In DNA form, the CDR3 reads TGTGCCAGCAGCTTAGGAACTGGGAATAATTCACCCCTCCACTTT.

The V and J genes are TRBV7-9 and TRBJ1-4; D uncertain. CDR3 length: 15 residues. Germline values: CDR1 SEHNR, CDR2 FQNEAQ (reference sequence). V was cut by 1 base and J by 5 bases, with 11 bases left in between. The CDR3 region has the DNA TGTGCCAGCAGCTTAGACGAGGAAGCGAATGAAAAACTGTTTTTT. This encodes CASSLDEEANEKLFF.

This clone was detected a few times. This chain links TRBV5-1 with TRBJ2-7, with TRBD1 matching over 7 bases. CDR1 is SGHRS, CDR2 YFSETQ, per germline. With 0 bases clipped from V and 4 bases from J, the junction kept 7 bases outside the gene matches. CDR3 length: 15 residues. In DNA form, the CDR3 reads TGCGCCAGCAGCTTGGATGCAGGGGGAAAATACGAGCAGTACTTC. Translation gives CASSLDAGGKYEQYF.

In its sample, this clone was seen once. This sample also contains other DNA sequences that code for the same CDR3. This chain connects TRBV5-1 to TRBJ2-7; D not resolved. CDR3 length: 12 amino acids. CDR1 is SGHRS and CDR2 is YFSETQ in the germline V gene. V dropped 3 bases and J dropped 0 bases, with 4 bases sitting between them. The DNA of the CDR3 is TGCGCCAGCAGCTCATCCTCCTACGAGCAGTACTTC. Encoded protein: CASSSSSYEQYF.

The J gene is TRBJ2-5, the V gene TRBV14; D might be TRBD2 (5 bases). V lost 3 bases and J lost 7, with 21 bases in between. The CDR3 is 16 residues long. Germline V lookup: CDR1 SGHDN, CDR2 FVKESK. Written as DNA, the CDR3 is TGTGCCAGCAGCCACAGTCGAGTCTGGGGAGCAGGGACCCAGTACTTC. This gives the protein CASSHSRVWGAGTQYF.

This clone has a single count. The gene calls are TRBV20-1 and TRBJ2-2; D unclear. The CDR3 length is 13 residues. Germline V lookup: CDR1 DFQATT, CDR2 SNEGSKA (reference sequence). V was clipped by 3 bases and J by 4 bases, with 9 bases between them. CDR3 nucleotides: TGCAGTGCTAGTCTCCTACTCACCGGGGAGCTGTTTTTT. It translates to CSASLLLTGELFF.

This chain joins TRBV12-2 and TRBJ1-2; the D segment call TRBD1 is taken from the table without a DNA check. TRBV12-2 is a listed pseudogene. The CDR3 sequence is 12 residues long. Written as DNA, the CDR3 is TGTGCAAGTCGCTTAGGGACATATGGCTACACCTTC. Translated: CASRLGTYGYTF.

The chain uses TRBV7-3 and TRBJ1-6, with a tentative D call TRBD1 (5 bases). Trimming took 5 bases from V and 7 from J, leaving 15 bases between them. Germline V gene data show CDR1 as SGHTA and CDR2 as FQGTGA. CDR3 length: 15 amino acids. CDR3: CASSHRQPPNSPLHF. The CDR3 DNA reads TGTGCCAGCAGCCATCGACAGCCTCCAAATTCACCCCTCCACTTT.

The V call is TRBV11-3, the J call TRBJ1-1; no definite D call. Deletions cut 0 bases from V and 0 bases from J, with 8 bases between. Germline V gene data show CDR1 as SGHNT and CDR2 as YENEEA. The CDR3 has 15 amino acids. The CDR3 loop reads CASSLDGLLNTEAFF. DNA for the CDR3: TGTGCCAGCAGCTTAGACGGACTCCTGAACACTGAAGCTTTCTTT.

A single count supports this clone. The rearrangement links TRBV30 to TRBJ1-2; unclear D gene. Looked up from germline, CDR1 is GTSNPN and CDR2 is SVGIG (reference sequence). V was shortened by 3 bases and J by 8 bases, with 22 bases between the two germline ends. CDR3 size: 15 residues. The CDR3 DNA is TGTGCCTGGAGCCATTTTGTACGGCCCGGAGAGGGCTACACCTTC. Translated: CAWSHFVRPGEGYTF.

V and J are TRBV30 and TRBJ2-3, with a tentative D call TRBD1 (6 bases). V dropped 5 bases and J dropped 4 bases, with 22 bases sitting between them. The CDR3 has 16 residues. Looked up from germline, CDR1 is GTSNPN and CDR2 is SVGIG (reference sequence). CDR3 in amino acids: CAWAEPGFEGADTQYF. CDR3 coding DNA: TGTGCCTGGGCTGAACCGGGCTTCGAGGGGGCAGATACGCAGTATTTT.

The genes are TRBV18 and TRBJ2-5; tentative D call: TRBD2 (5 bases). The V gene lost 1 base and the J gene lost 1 base, with 13 bases spanning the gap. Germline loops: CDR1 KGHSH, CDR2 LQKENI. This CDR3 is 16 amino acids long. The CDR3 here is CASSPRTIAIQETQYF. The CDR3 DNA reads as TGTGCCAGCTCACCACGAACAATAGCGATCCAAGAGACCCAGTACTTC.

This clone has just a few counts. The rearrangement uses TRBV20-1 and TRBJ2-5, with D possibly TRBD2 on 5 matching bases. Trimming took 1 base from V and 5 from J, leaving 5 bases between them. CDR1 and CDR2 from the germline V gene are DFQATT and SNEGSKA (reference sequence). There are 11 residues in the CDR3. CDR3 residues: CSARVAETQYF. The DNA of the CDR3 is TGCAGTGCTAGAGTAGCGGAGACCCAGTACTTC.